This T cell receptor beta chain was recorded in a study of cytomegalovirus exposure and HLA in healthy donors. The sample holds a few counts of this clone. Its antigen is unidentified. This CDR3 is 14 amino acids long. In germline, CDR1 is MNHEY, CDR2 SMNVEV (reference sequence). Unmatched junction bases numbered 7, after V lost 6 bases and J lost 9 bases. 60 Vbeta and 13 Jbeta primers were used in PCR. Original methodology: A later analysis tallied 65 million to 85 million unique TCR beta chains, 10 million to 12 million of them shared. Sequencing used immunoSEQ multiplex PCR; TCRdb keeps in-frame clones, though not all of them. Clone size and the V and J calls come from that table; the DNA yielded D and trimming. This table has roughly 98,000 clones, about four fifths appearing once. Study results and limitations: Previously analyzed data showed that most TCR beta V segments were productive at a frequency of about 87% or about 30%. Immune exposure was documented only through CMV serostatus. Later analysis suggested links between common viral pathogens and several top significant clusters.

The chain employs TRBV27 and TRBJ2-4; 11 bases are a match to TRBD2. The clonotype comes from a woman in her seventies in good health and CMV-seropositive. The sample consisted of PBMCs. CDR3 region: CASRGTSGPTIQYF. CDR3 DNA sequence: TGTGCCAGCAGGGGGACTAGCGGTCCAACCATTCAGTACTTC.